This T cell receptor (beta chain) is from a study of blood T cells in healthy people across ages. Overall study findings and caveats: Getting older went along with TCR beta diversity per million T cells dropping roughly linearly.

As concerns this clonotype: No antigen is known for it.

Alongside a J-beta primer mix, a sample-barcoded 5' primer served in a second PCR lasting about 7 to 12 cycles. Researchers report that a template-switch adaptor with 12 random nucleotides tagged each cDNA molecule. TCRdb redid the calling of the 5' RACE reads with MiXCR, one entry per CDR3 protein. Of around 790,000 distinct CDR3 sequences in the sample, more than 40% were seen once. Per germline, CDR1 SGHAT and CDR2 FQNNGV. The CDR3 covers 16 residues. The TCR comes from a man in his fifties or sixties in good health. The rearrangement uses TRBV11-2 and TRBJ2-1; D possibly uses TRBD1 or TRBD2 (5 bases each). Judging by the DNA end, TRBJ2-7 fits better; the J call may be wrong. The specimen was blood. The CDR3 region is CASSPGTTPRYNEQYF. DNA for the CDR3: TGTGCCAGCAGCCCTGGGACCACCCCTCGGTACAATGAGCAGTACTTC.